The clone carrying this T cell receptor (beta chain) came up many times. TCRdb used MiXCR to reprocess the 5' RACE reads, holding one entry per CDR3 protein. The data hold about 320,000 distinct CDR3 sequences, with roughly an eighth observed a single time. This sample stems from a study of T cells after yellow fever vaccination. Germline CDR1 reads ENHRY; CDR2 reads SYGVKD. CDR3 length: 13 residues. V gave up 4 bases and J gave up 5 bases, with 11 bases separating them. This clonotype originated in a man younger than 35 who received the YFV17D yellow fever vaccine. The chain links TRBV10-3 to TRBJ2-5, with D unresolved. The material sequenced was CD4+ T cells sorted from PBMCs, taken 15 days after the yellow fever booster vaccination. The CDR3 DNA is TGTGCCATCAGTGGTCGGCCGGGTGAGACCCAGTACTTC. This sequence encodes CAISGRPGETQYF.